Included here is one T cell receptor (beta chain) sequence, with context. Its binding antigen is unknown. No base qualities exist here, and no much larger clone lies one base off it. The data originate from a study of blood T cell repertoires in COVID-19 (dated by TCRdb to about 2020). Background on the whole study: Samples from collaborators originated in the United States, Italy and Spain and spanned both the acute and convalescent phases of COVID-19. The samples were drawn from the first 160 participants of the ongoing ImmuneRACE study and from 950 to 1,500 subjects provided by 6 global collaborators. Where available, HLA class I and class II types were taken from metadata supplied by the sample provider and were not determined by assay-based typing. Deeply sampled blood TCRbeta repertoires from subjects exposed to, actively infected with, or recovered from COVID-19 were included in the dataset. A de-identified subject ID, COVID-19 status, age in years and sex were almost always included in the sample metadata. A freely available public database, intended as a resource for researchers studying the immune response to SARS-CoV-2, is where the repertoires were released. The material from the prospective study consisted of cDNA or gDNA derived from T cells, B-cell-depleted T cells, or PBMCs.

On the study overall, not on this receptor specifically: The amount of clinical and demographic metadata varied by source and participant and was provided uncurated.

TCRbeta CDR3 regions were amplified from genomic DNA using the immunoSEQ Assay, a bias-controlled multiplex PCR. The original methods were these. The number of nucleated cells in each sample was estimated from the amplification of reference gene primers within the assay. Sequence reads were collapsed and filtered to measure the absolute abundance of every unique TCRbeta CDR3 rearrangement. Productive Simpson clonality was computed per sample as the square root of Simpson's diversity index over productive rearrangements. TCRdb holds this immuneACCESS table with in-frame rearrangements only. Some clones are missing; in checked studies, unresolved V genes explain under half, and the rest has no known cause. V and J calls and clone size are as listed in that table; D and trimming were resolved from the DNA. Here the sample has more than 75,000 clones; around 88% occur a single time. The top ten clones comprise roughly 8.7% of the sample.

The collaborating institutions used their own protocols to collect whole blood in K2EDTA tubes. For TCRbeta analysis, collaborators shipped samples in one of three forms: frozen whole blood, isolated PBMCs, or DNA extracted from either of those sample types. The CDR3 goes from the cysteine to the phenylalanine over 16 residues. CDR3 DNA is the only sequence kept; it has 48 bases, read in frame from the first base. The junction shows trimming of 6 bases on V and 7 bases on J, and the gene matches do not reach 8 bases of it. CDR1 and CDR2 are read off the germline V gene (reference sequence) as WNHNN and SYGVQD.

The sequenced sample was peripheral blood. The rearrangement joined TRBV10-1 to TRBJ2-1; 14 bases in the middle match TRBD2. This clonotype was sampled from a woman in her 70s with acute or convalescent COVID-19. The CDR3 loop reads CASSETGTSGRNEQFF. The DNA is TGCGCCAGCAGCGAAACCGGGACTAGCGGGAGAAATGAGCAGTTCTTC.